The clone carrying this T cell receptor (beta chain) was found a few times. No antigen is known for it. The sample is drawn from a study of cytomegalovirus exposure and HLA in healthy donors. Germline CDR1 MNHEY, CDR2 SVGAGI. This CDR3 has 15 amino acids. Trimming cost V 3 bases and J 4 bases; bases outside gene matches: 6. The PCR used 60 Vbeta and 13 Jbeta primers. Sequencing was performed with immunoSEQ multiplex PCR; in TCRdb, only in-frame clones are kept and a portion is missing. The sample carries 90,000 to 150,000 clones, 60% to 85% recorded once. Study findings and constraints: Cytomegalovirus-associated status was assigned to 164 TCR beta chains. In vitro work confirmed that a few CMV-associated chains recognize CMV antigens. Highest at DRB1 and lowest at HLA-C, TCR association rates differed among HLA loci in a later analysis. Prior analysis indicated that the majority of TCR beta V segments exhibited productivity approximately 87% or approximately 30% of the time.

This chain connects TRBV6-5 to TRBJ1-2; 9 nucleotides align to TRBD1. This TCR derives from a man in his fifties or sixties in good health and CMV-seropositive. What was sequenced was PBMCs. The CDR3 DNA follows: TGTGCCAGCAGTTATAAAGACAGGGGGTCCTATGGCTACACCTTC. Its protein is CASSYKDRGSYGYTF.